The 10 T cell receptor beta chains given below trace back to one sample, sequenced in a study of TIL therapy for anti-PD-1-resistant metastatic lung cancer. Time point of the sample: pre-treatment sample, taken before nivolumab and TIL therapy. The libraries were made with immunoSEQ v3. Data came from immunoSEQ multiplex PCR; TCRdb stores just in-frame clones and leaves some out. The data hold more than 50,000 clones, with around 86% observed a single time. The sequenced sample was blood, obtained at baseline. The origin of the receptors is a person aged 25 to 80 with non-small cell lung cancer.

The chain is built from TRBV9 and TRBJ1-2, with D uncertain. Germline loops: CDR1 SGDLS, CDR2 YYNGEE. The germline V and J ends were trimmed by 0 bases and 5 bases, with 14 bases remaining between them. The CDR3 is 15 amino acids. This chain's CDR3 is CASSVASHADYGYTF. The CDR3 DNA reads TGTGCCAGCAGCGTAGCTAGCCATGCAGATTATGGCTACACCTTC.

V gene TRBV20-1 combines with J gene TRBJ1-1; D is unclear. The CDR3 spans 13 residues. Germline CDR1 DFQATT, CDR2 SNEGSKA (reference sequence). With 3 bases removed from V and 1 base from J, the gap between germline ends came to 9 bases. The CDR3 spells CSASGLKNTEAFF. DNA of the CDR3: TGCAGTGCTAGTGGACTAAAGAACACTGAAGCTTTCTTT.

The V and J genes are TRBV6-1 and TRBJ2-2; unclear D gene. The V end was cut by 1 base, the J end by 3 bases, with 12 bases between. The CDR3 has 16 amino acids. Germline values: CDR1 MNHNS, CDR2 SASEGT. CDR3 sequence (DNA): TGTGCCAGCAGTGAAGAGTCTCCTTCTTACACCGGGGAGCTGTTTTTT. Protein sequence: CASSEESPSYTGELFF.

The chain has TRBV6-5 and TRBJ2-7, with 8 positions matching TRBD2. Trimming cost V 1 base and J 4 bases; bases outside gene matches: 6. The CDR3 is 15 residues long. Germline lookup yields CDR1 MNHEY and CDR2 SVGAGI. CDR3 DNA sequence: TGTGCCAGCAGTTACTTGCGGGGGGCTGGGTACGAGCAGTACTTC. This sequence encodes CASSYLRGAGYEQYF.

J is TRBJ1-5 and V is TRBV19; the D is unclear. The CDR3 totals 13 residues. In germline, CDR1 is LNHDA, CDR2 SQIVND (reference sequence). V was pared by 2 bases and J by 1 base, with 3 bases between. The CDR3 DNA reads as TGTGCCAGTAGTATAAGCAGCAATCAGCCCCAGCATTTT. Protein product: CASSISSNQPQHF.

This clone appeared a few times. The chain is built from TRBV28 and TRBJ1-6; 9 bases are a match to TRBD1. The length of the CDR3 is 16 residues. The trim removed 1 base at V and 7 bases at J, leaving 5 bases unmatched. CDR1 and CDR2 from the germline V gene are MDHEN and SYDVKM. The CDR3 nucleotides are TGTGCCAGCAGTTTATTGAGGACAGGGGCAAATTCACCCCTCCACTTT. This codes for CASSLLRTGANSPLHF. The whole variable domain, remainder taken from reference TRBV28 and TRBJ1-6, is DVKVTQSSRYLVKRTGEKVFLECVQDMDHENMFWYRQDPGLGLRLIYFSYDVKMKEKGDIPEGYSVSREKKERFSLILESASTNQTSMYLCASSLLRTGANSPLHFGNGTRLTVT.

This sequence joins TRBV5-5 and TRBJ2-1; 10 bases agree with TRBD1. The CDR3 runs to 15 residues. CDR1 SGHKS and CDR2 YYEKEE come from the germline V gene (reference sequence). V gave up 4 bases and J gave up 10 bases; unmatched junction bases: 11. The CDR3 loop is CASSPRDRGFTEQFF. The CDR3 nucleotides read TGTGCCAGCAGCCCCCGGGACAGGGGTTTTACCGAGCAGTTCTTC.

The rearrangement uses TRBV27 and TRBJ1-1; no clear D. V lost 3 bases to trimming and J lost 5 bases, with 13 bases between them. In germline, CDR1 is MNHEY, CDR2 SMNVEV (reference sequence). The CDR3 totals 14 residues. The CDR3 sequence is CASSFSSVGTEAFF. The CDR3 nucleotides are TGTGCCAGCAGTTTCTCCTCGGTAGGGACTGAAGCTTTCTTT.

CDR3 region: CASSLQGAAFF. DNA of the CDR3: TGTGCCAGCAGTTTACAGGGGGCGGCTTTCTTT. The chain employs TRBV28 and TRBJ1-1, with TRBD1 identical over 8 bases. Germline V gene sequence: CDR1 MDHEN, CDR2 SYDVKM. CDR3 length equals 11 residues. V shed 2 bases and J 11 bases; nucleotides not matched to a gene: 1.

The chain links TRBV19 to TRBJ1-2; D may be TRBD1 (5 bases). V was trimmed by 6 bases and J by 2 bases, leaving 10 bases between them. Per germline, CDR1 LNHDA and CDR2 SQIVND (reference sequence). The CDR3 extends over 13 amino acids. The CDR3 nucleotides are TGTGCCAGTAGCCCCGGGGGGAACTATGGCTACACCTTC. Amino acids: CASSPGGNYGYTF.